What follows are 22 T cell receptor beta chains derived from one specimen sequenced in a study of blood T cell repertoires in COVID-19. Clones were read by immunoSEQ multiplex PCR, and TCRdb kept only the in-frame ones, dropping some. The sample has about 280,000 clones, around 90% seen once; the top ten hold around 2.8%. Sequencing was carried out using PBMCs or T cells enriched from blood (not recorded which). Receptor source: a man aged 35-49 years who had been exposed to COVID-19.

This chain uses TRBV6-1 with TRBJ1-5, with 7 bases lining up with TRBD1. The CDR3 contains 16 residues. Trimming removed 4 bases from V and 1 base from J; junction bases left unmatched: 7. CDR1 MNHNS and CDR2 SASEGT come from the germline V gene. The chain's CDR3 is CASSVDREWSNQPQHF. The CDR3 coding sequence is TGTGCCAGCAGTGTAGACAGGGAGTGGAGCAATCAGCCCCAGCATTTT.

This clone was recorded once. The chain links TRBV6-6 to TRBJ1-4, with 7 bases matching TRBD1. The CDR3 has 14 residues. V was pared by 5 bases and J by 8 bases, with 8 bases of the junction left unmatched. Looked up from germline, CDR1 is MNHNY and CDR2 is SVGAGI (reference sequence). The CDR3 DNA sequence: TGTGCCAGCAGTGGGACAGAGCTGAGGGAAAAACTGTTTTTT. Protein: CASSGTELREKLFF.

This rearrangement joins TRBV13 to TRBJ2-7; 8 positions agree with TRBD1. V gave up 4 bases and J gave up 2 bases; unmatched junction bases: 7. CDR3 length equals 15 residues. CDR1 and CDR2 (germline): PRHDT, FYEKMQ (reference sequence). The DNA of the CDR3 is TGTGCCAGCAGCTCTTCCCGGGACAGGCCCTACGAGCAGTACTTC. Its protein product is CASSSSRDRPYEQYF.

V and J are TRBV7-3 and TRBJ2-3, with TRBD2 matching 13 bases. CDR1 SGHTA and CDR2 FQGTGA come from the germline V gene. V dropped 1 base and J dropped 5; count of bases not matched to a gene: 3. The CDR3 has 16 amino acids. The CDR3 DNA follows: TGTGCCAGCAGCTTAATGGGACTAGCGGGATTAGATACGCAGTATTTT. As protein: CASSLMGLAGLDTQYF.

The chain couples TRBV20-1 to TRBJ2-3; D ambiguous. V was trimmed by 3 bases and J by 14 bases, leaving 12 bases between them. Germline CDR1 reads DFQATT; CDR2 reads SNEGSKA (reference sequence). CDR3 length equals 10 residues. DNA for the CDR3: TGCAGTGCTAGTGGGCCCGCTGGGTATTTT. It encodes CSASGPAGYF.

The chain uses TRBV6-2 or TRBV6-3 and TRBJ1-5; 8 positions match TRBD1. The J segment lost 4 bases and the V segment lost 5 bases, leaving 10 bases of the junction unmatched. Germline-derived CDR1 and CDR2 are MNHEY and SVGEGT. The CDR3 sequence is 16 residues long. CDR3 region: CASSNLDRGLNQPQHF. The CDR3, as DNA: TGTGCCAGCAGTAACTTAGACAGGGGCCTTAATCAGCCCCAGCATTTT.

The chain couples TRBV5-1 to TRBJ2-3, with D possibly being TRBD1 (6 bases). Germline V gives CDR1 SGHRS, CDR2 YFSETQ. Trimming pared 0 bases from V and 1 base from J, leaving 9 bases between. The CDR3 contains 15 residues. Here the CDR3 DNA reads TGCGCCAGCAGCTTGGGGACAGCCCGCACAGATACGCAGTATTTT. This encodes CASSLGTARTDTQYF.

A single count supports this clone. The rearrangement links TRBV6-2 or TRBV6-3 to TRBJ2-7; 7 bases map to TRBD1. V gave up 5 bases and J gave up 0 bases; unmatched junction bases: 7. CDR3 length equals 15 residues. The germline CDR1 and CDR2 sequences are MNHEY and SVGEGT. CDR3 bases: TGTGCCAGCAGTGATGGGGACAGTACCTCCTACGAGCAGTACTTC. Protein product: CASSDGDSTSYEQYF.

This clone has just a few counts. The gene calls are TRBV6-2 or TRBV6-3 and TRBJ2-2, with D uncertain. The CDR3 length is 13 residues. Trimming stripped 2 bases from V and 6 bases from J, with 7 bases between. CDR1 and CDR2 (germline): MNHEY, SVGEGT. This CDR3 is CASSYAEAGELFF. In DNA form, the CDR3 reads TGTGCCAGCAGTTACGCGGAAGCCGGGGAGCTGTTTTTT.

The gene calls are TRBV5-6 and TRBJ2-2; 7 bases are shared with TRBD1. V was clipped by 3 bases and J by 4 bases; unmatched bases: 6. CDR1 is SGHDT and CDR2 is YYEEEE in the germline V gene. The length of the CDR3 is 15 residues. CDR3 in amino acids: CASSSTGSRTGELFF. The CDR3 nucleotides read TGTGCCAGCAGCTCGACAGGGTCGCGCACCGGGGAGCTGTTTTTT.

The gene calls are TRBV4-3 and TRBJ2-2, with D possibly matching TRBD1 (5 bases). The CDR3 covers 15 residues. V was trimmed by 3 bases and J by 4 bases, leaving 12 bases between them. From germline, CDR1 is LGHNA and CDR2 YSLEER. The CDR3 DNA is TGCGCCAGCAGCCAGGCTACAGGATCCACCGGGGAGCTGTTTTTT. It is translated as CASSQATGSTGELFF.

The chain joins TRBV2 to TRBJ1-5; no reliable D call. CDR3 size: 14 residues. CDR1 SNHLY and CDR2 FYNNEI come from the germline V gene. Between the trimmed V and J ends, which lost 11 bases and 6 bases, there was a span of 20 bases. CDR3 DNA: TGTGCCTGCCGGGAAAAGATCAGCCGTCAGCCCCAGCATTTT. Translating gives CACREKISRQPQHF.

The chain recombines TRBV28 with TRBJ1-6, with no clear D. Germline loops: CDR1 MDHEN, CDR2 SYDVKM. The germline V and J ends were trimmed by 3 bases and 7 bases, with 22 bases remaining between them. The CDR3 spans 18 residues. Here the CDR3 reads CASSFFSFMEQSNSPLHF. The CDR3 DNA reads TGTGCCAGCAGTTTCTTCTCTTTTATGGAACAGTCCAATTCACCCCTCCACTTT. Together with reference TRBV28 and TRBJ1-6, the CDR3 gives the full variable domain: DVKVTQSSRYLVKRTGEKVFLECVQDMDHENMFWYRQDPGLGLRLIYFSYDVKMKEKGDIPEGYSVSREKKERFSLILESASTNQTSMYLCASSFFSFMEQSNSPLHFGNGTRLTVT.

This clone has a single count. The chain links TRBV13 to TRBJ2-7; D ambiguous. V gave up 6 bases and J gave up 4 bases, with 13 bases separating them. Per germline, CDR1 PRHDT and CDR2 FYEKMQ (reference sequence). The CDR3 consists of 13 residues. CDR3 DNA: TGTGCCAGCAGGCTGGGCAGCCGATACGAGCAGTACTTC. Translating it yields CASRLGSRYEQYF.

This CDR3 is CSVGGRVLETQYF. In nucleotides, the CDR3 is TGCAGCGTAGGCGGGAGGGTTTTGGAGACCCAGTACTTC. The V and J genes are TRBV29-1 and TRBJ2-5, with 9 bases fitting TRBD2. With V trimmed by 6 bases and J by 5 bases, 7 bases remained unmatched. The CDR3 sequence is 13 residues long. Germline V CDR1 and CDR2: SQVTM, ANQGSEA.

The V gene is TRBV14, the J gene TRBJ2-3; 7 bases are shared with TRBD1. With V trimmed by 0 bases and J by 10 bases, 7 bases remained unmatched. Looked up from germline, CDR1 is SGHDN and CDR2 is FVKESK. The CDR3 is 14 residues long. CDR3 nucleotides: TGTGCCAGCAGCCAAGAAAAACGACAGGGTCCGCAGTATTTT. The encoded protein is CASSQEKRQGPQYF.

V is TRBV18 and J is TRBJ1-2; TRBD1 agrees at 7 bases. This CDR3 has 13 residues. Germline V gives CDR1 KGHSH, CDR2 LQKENI. V gave up 4 bases and J gave up 4 bases; unmatched junction bases: 3. The CDR3 DNA reads as TGTGCCAGCTCACTCCGGGACAGCTATGGCTACACCTTC. Its translation: CASSLRDSYGYTF.

This clone has a handful of counts. The chain uses TRBV11-1 and TRBJ1-6, with 9 bases identical to TRBD1. The CDR3 runs 16 residues. Germline values: CDR1 SGHAT, CDR2 FQDESV (reference sequence). V dropped 5 bases and J dropped 8; count of bases not matched to a gene: 10. CDR3 bases: TGTGCCAGCAGCCGTCCCGGGACAGGGACGTATTCACCCCTCCACTTT. It encodes CASSRPGTGTYSPLHF. Based on the CDR3 plus reference TRBV11-1 and TRBJ1-6, the full variable domain is EAEVAQSPRYKITEKSQAVAFWCDPISGHATLYWYRQILGQGPELLVQFQDESVVDDSQLPKDRFSAERLKGVDSTLKIQPAELGDSAMYLCASSRPGTGTYSPLHFGNGTRLTVT.

The V call is TRBV9, the J call TRBJ1-1; maybe TRBD1 (5 bases). Per the germline V gene, CDR1 is SGDLS and CDR2 is YYNGEE. Trimming pared 0 bases from V and 11 bases from J, leaving 17 bases between. The CDR3 spans 14 residues. The DNA of the CDR3 is TGTGCCAGCAGCGTAGATGTTTTGGAAGGGGCGGCTTTCTTT. Translation gives CASSVDVLEGAAFF.

J is TRBJ1-2 and V is TRBV4-3; 8 nucleotides line up with TRBD1. CDR1 and CDR2 (germline): LGHNA, YSLEER. The CDR3 consists of 16 residues. V was clipped by 1 base and J by 1 base; unmatched bases: 5. This chain's CDR3 is CASSQVGQAFNYGYTF. Written as DNA, the CDR3 is TGCGCCAGCAGCCAAGTGGGACAGGCGTTTAACTATGGCTACACCTTC.

The V call is TRBV7-9, the J call TRBJ2-7; D is undetermined. The CDR3 covers 15 residues. The germline V and J ends were trimmed by 1 base and 0 bases, with 10 bases remaining between them. The V gene's germline CDR1 is SEHNR and CDR2 FQNEAQ (reference sequence). CDR3 sequence reads: CASSLDGASSYEQYF. Here the CDR3 DNA reads TGTGCCAGCAGCTTAGATGGAGCGAGCTCCTACGAGCAGTACTTC.

The CDR3 is CASSPPEGSQFHGTQYF. The CDR3 bases are TGTGCCAGCAGCCCACCTGAAGGGAGTCAATTTCACGGTACGCAGTATTTT. This rearrangement joins TRBV27 to TRBJ2-3; TRBD2 might be the D (5 bases). This CDR3 spans 17 amino acids. The germline V gene has CDR1 MNHEY and CDR2 SMNVEV (reference sequence). V dropped 6 bases and J dropped 8 bases, with 27 bases sitting between them.